A selection of T cell receptor beta chains follows, all from one sample in a study of post-analysis software for immune sequencing data. TCRdb processed the PCR reads anew with MiXCR; each CDR3 protein has one entry. This sample has 350,000 to 450,000 distinct CDR3 sequences; about a third occur once, and the top ten carry about an eighth. The sequenced sample was blood. The receptors come from a girl aged 10 to 17 with multiple sclerosis. The CDR3 runs from the conserved cysteine through the conserved F or W. D genes are given only for firm matches. Where a row states a size, it is once, few, many or the class of an expanded clone; other rows omit it.

>TRBV4-2|-|TRBJ1-4|-
TGTGCCAGCAGCTCGAAAGGGGGGGGGTCGTTTTTT
CASSSKGGGSFF
>TRBV4-3|TRBD1|TRBJ2-7|once
TGCGCCAGCAGCCACACGACAGGGCATAGGTACGAGCAGTACTTC
CASSHTTGHRYEQYF
>TRBV6-2/TRBV6-3|TRBD1|TRBJ2-1|-
TGTGCCAGCAGGGGACAGGGGAATTACAATGAGCAGTTCTTC
CASRGQGNYNEQFF
>TRBV7-2|-|TRBJ1-2|-
TGTGCCAGCAGCTTAATAGCAGGACTCAACTATGGCTACACCTTC
CASSLIAGLNYGYTF
>TRBV11-1|-|TRBJ2-7|-
TGTGCCAGCAGCTTAGGAACGGCTGACCCCTACGAGCAGTACTTC
CASSLGTADPYEQYF
>TRBV20-1|TRBD1|TRBJ2-4|-
TGCAGTGCTAGAGTCCTTGGTGACAGGGGGCGAGAAGCCAAAAACATTCAGTACTTC
CSARVLGDRGREAKNIQYF
>TRBV12-3/TRBV12-4|TRBD1|TRBJ2-7|many
TGTGCCAGCAGACAACAGGGGACCCCCTACGAGCAGTACTTC
CASRQQGTPYEQYF
>TRBV5-1|-|TRBJ2-7|many
TGCGCCAGCAGCCCGGGCACAGTAACTACCTACGAGCAGTACTTC
CASSPGTVTTYEQYF
>TRBV6-2/TRBV6-3|-|TRBJ1-5|few
TGTGCCAGCAGTTACCACCGGGGGCCCCAGCATTTT
CASSYHRGPQHF
>TRBV7-9|-|TRBJ1-2|-
TGTGCCAGCACCAACCCCCAGGACTTAAGCATTACCTATGGCTACACCTTC
CASTNPQDLSITYGYTF
>TRBV29-1|TRBD1|TRBJ2-5|-
TGCAGCGTTGAGGGGGCAGGGTCAGGGGGCGAGACCCAGTACTTC
CSVEGAGSGGETQYF
>TRBV29-1|TRBD1|TRBJ1-2|few
TGCAGCGGCGTGGCGACAGGGATTGACGGCTACACCTTC
CSGVATGIDGYTF
>TRBV4-1|-|TRBJ2-3|-
TGCGCCAGCAGCCAAGTCCTAGCACTGACAGATACGCAGTATTTT
CASSQVLALTDTQYF
>TRBV7-2|-|TRBJ1-2|few
TGTGCCAGCAGCCAACAAAATAACTATGGCTACACCTTC
CASSQQNNYGYTF
>TRBV9|TRBD1|TRBJ2-7|-
TGTGCCAGCAGCGTAGAACCAGGGGGCAGCTACGAGCAGTACTTC
CASSVEPGGSYEQYF
>TRBV20-1|-|TRBJ2-6|-
TGCAGTGCTAGAGCAGACGGCTCTGGGGCCAACGTCCTGACTTTC
CSARADGSGANVLTF
>TRBV5-1|-|TRBJ1-1|once
TGCGCCAGCAGCTTGGTCCCCGGGGGTGAGAACACTGAAGCTTTCTTT
CASSLVPGGENTEAFF
>TRBV5-1|-|TRBJ2-2|-
TGCGCCAGCAGCTCGGGTGGCCTCCCGAACACCGGGGAGCTGTTTTTT
CASSSGGLPNTGELFF
>TRBV3-1|-|TRBJ1-5|-
TGTGCCAGCAGCCAAGGAGACAAGGTGGCTCAGCCCCAGCATTTT
CASSQGDKVAQPQHF
>TRBV18|-|TRBJ2-5|-
TGTGCCAGCACGACGGGGGCCCAGGGGACCCAGTACTTC
CASTTGAQGTQYF
>TRBV20-1|TRBD1|TRBJ2-1|-
TGCAGTGCTAGCGAGGAGTACAGGGGGCGCGATGAGCAGTTCTTC
CSASEEYRGRDEQFF
>TRBV5-1|TRBD1|TRBJ1-2|few
TGCGCCAGCAGCCGGGACAGGGAGGAGCATGGCTACACCTTC
CASSRDREEHGYTF
>TRBV24-1|-|TRBJ2-1|-
TGTGCCACCGGACATGAGCAGTTCTTC
CATGHEQFF
>TRBV2|-|TRBJ2-5|-
TGTGCCAGCAGTGAGGGGACTTCTCAAGAGACCCAGTACTTC
CASSEGTSQETQYF
>TRBV7-3|TRBD2|TRBJ2-1|many
TGTGCCAGCAGCTCAACTAGCGGGGGGGCTGATGAGCAGTTCTTC
CASSSTSGGADEQFF
>TRBV6-1|TRBD1|TRBJ2-7|-
TGTGCCAGCACCTCGAGACAGGGGGCGAGTGAGCAGTACTTC
CASTSRQGASEQYF
>TRBV12-3/TRBV12-4|TRBD1|TRBJ1-2|-
TGTGCCAGCAGTTTTTTTACAGGGGAAAACTATGGCTACACCTTC
CASSFFTGENYGYTF
>TRBV12-3/TRBV12-4|TRBD1|TRBJ2-5|-
TGTGCCAGCAGTTCGGACAGGGGTGCTGGAGAGACCCAGTACTTC
CASSSDRGAGETQYF
>TRBV18|TRBD1|TRBJ1-2|few
TGTGCCAGCTCACCAAGGGACAGGGTCTATGGCTACACCTTC
CASSPRDRVYGYTF
>TRBV3-1|-|TRBJ1-5|few
TGTGCCAGCAGCCCCTCGACCGGCAGTCAGCCCCAGCATTTT
CASSPSTGSQPQHF
>TRBV20-1|TRBD1|TRBJ1-4|-
TGCAGTGCTCAAGGGTACAGGGGGGAAGAAAAACTGTTTTTT
CSAQGYRGEEKLFF
>TRBV20-1|-|TRBJ1-3|few
TGCAGTGCTAGAGATGGGGGAAACACCATATATTTT
CSARDGGNTIYF
>TRBV29-1|TRBD2|TRBJ2-3|-
TGCAGCGTTGAGGCTAGCGGGACAGATACGCAGTATTTT
CSVEASGTDTQYF
>TRBV7-8|-|TRBJ1-2|-
TGTGCCAGCAGCCACCGTGACAGCTCCTATGGCTACACCTTC
CASSHRDSSYGYTF
>TRBV12-3/TRBV12-4|-|TRBJ2-7|-
TGTGCCAGCAGTTATGGGGGCCAGTACGAGCAGTACTTC
CASSYGGQYEQYF
>TRBV20-1|TRBD1|TRBJ1-1|-
TGCAGTGCTACACAGGGGTACACCACTTGGAACACTGAAGCTTTCTTT
CSATQGYTTWNTEAFF
>TRBV6-1|-|TRBJ2-6|few
TGTGCCAGCCGTCTGATCTTCTCTGGGGCCAACGTCCTGACTTTC
CASRLIFSGANVLTF